The clone carrying this T cell receptor beta chain was seen a few times. Its specificity is unknown. The CDR3 is made up of 20 amino acids. Germline CDR1 and CDR2: LGHDT and YNNKEL (reference sequence). Losses at the gene ends were 0 bases for V and 0 bases for J; bases not matched to a gene: 7. Each cDNA got a UMI-containing oligo ligated at its 3' end. First-round PCR used four to five cycles and beta primers RC1.1 and RC1.2 covering TRBC1 and TRBC2. TCRdb ran MiXCR on the UMI-ligation and nested PCR reads and lists one entry per CDR3 protein. The repertoire holds 45,000 to 65,000 distinct CDR3 sequences, with more than 9% as singletons. The data are from a study of quantifying T cell responses using KT2 cells. Whole-study context: cDNA was made from DNase-treated RNA using alpha and beta constant primers.

Known numbers of the T cell clone KT2 were added to PBMC. Different KT2-to-PBMC ratios were created with a constant PBMC count. The study, taken as a whole, reports: Even the lowest spike-in, about one KT2 cell per 100,000 PBMC, yielded detectable KT2 sequences.

The sample comprised PBMCs spiked with cells of the T cell clone KT2. The receptor comes from a human donor. The rearrangement joins TRBV3-1 to TRBJ2-1; the match to TRBD2 covers 14 bases. The CDR3 DNA reads TGTGCCAGCAGCCAAGATAAGGGACTAGCGGGGGCAAGCTCCTACAATGAGCAGTTCTTC. Translation gives CASSQDKGLAGASSYNEQFF.